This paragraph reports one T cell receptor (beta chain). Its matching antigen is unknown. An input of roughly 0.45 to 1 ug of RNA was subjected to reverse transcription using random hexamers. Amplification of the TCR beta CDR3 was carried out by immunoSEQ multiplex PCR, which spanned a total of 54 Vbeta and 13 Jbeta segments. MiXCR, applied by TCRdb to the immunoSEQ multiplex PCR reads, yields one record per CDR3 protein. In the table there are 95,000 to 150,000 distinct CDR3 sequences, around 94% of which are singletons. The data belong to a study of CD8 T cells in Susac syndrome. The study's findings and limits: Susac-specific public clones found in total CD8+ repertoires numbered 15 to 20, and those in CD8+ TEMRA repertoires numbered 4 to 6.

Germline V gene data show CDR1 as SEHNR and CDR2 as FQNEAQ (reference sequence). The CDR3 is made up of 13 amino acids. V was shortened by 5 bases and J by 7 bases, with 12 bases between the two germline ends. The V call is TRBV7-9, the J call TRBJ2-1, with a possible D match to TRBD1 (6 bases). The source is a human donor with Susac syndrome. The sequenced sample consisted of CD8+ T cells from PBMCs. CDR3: CASSHQGWNEQFF. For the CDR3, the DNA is TGTGCCAGCAGCCACCAGGGGTGGAATGAGCAGTTCTTC.